This entry lists 2 T cell receptor beta chains sequenced from one sample in a study of blood T cell repertoires in COVID-19. Repertoires were generated with immunoSEQ multiplex PCR, while TCRdb's copy carries only in-frame clones and drops some. Counted here are approximately 67,000 clones, about 90% occurring once; the ten biggest clones make up approximately 8%. Input material: peripheral blood. Source of these receptors: a man aged 50 or older with active COVID-19.

In its sample, this clone was seen once. The chain combines TRBV10-3 with TRBJ2-1; TRBD2 might be the D (6 bases). Germline V gene lookup returns CDR1 ENHRY and CDR2 SYGVKD. There are 16 residues in the CDR3. Deletions cut 0 bases from V and 7 bases from J, with 16 bases between. The chain's CDR3 is CAISESGAGLGNEQFF. Written as DNA, the CDR3 is TGTGCCATCAGTGAGTCGGGCGCGGGGCTCGGAAATGAGCAGTTCTTC.

This clone was seen once. The chain links TRBV2 to TRBJ1-5; TRBD1 might be the D (5 bases). CDR1 is SNHLY, CDR2 FYNNEI, per germline. V was trimmed by 3 bases and J by 1 base, leaving 7 bases between them. The CDR3 is made up of 14 amino acids. CDR3 in amino acids: CASSEQGSNQPQHF. Written as DNA, the CDR3 is TGTGCCAGCAGTGAGCAGGGAAGCAATCAGCCCCAGCATTTT.